Below are 9 T cell receptor beta chains sequenced from a single sample in a study of blood T cells in healthy people across ages. PCR was performed a second time for about 7 to 12 cycles using a sample-barcoded 5' primer and a J-beta primer mix. TCRdb independently ran MiXCR on the 5' RACE reads; one entry per CDR3 protein. The table has around 800,000 distinct CDR3 sequences, around 62% seen once. The sequencing input was blood. The receptors derive from a man under 40 in good health.

This clonotype was observed a few times. V gene TRBV4-2 combines with J gene TRBJ2-4; a weak D match, TRBD2 (6 bases). The end of the DNA fits TRBJ2-7 better, so the J call may be wrong. The CDR3 loop spans 13 amino acids. Germline V gives CDR1 LGHNA, CDR2 YNFKEQ. CDR3 sequence (DNA): TGTGCCAGCAGCCAGATAACTAGCCCCGAGCAGTACTTC. Its protein is CASSQITSPEQYF.

The sample holds a few counts of this clonotype. The chain uses TRBV7-9 and TRBJ1-2; D may be TRBD1 (5 bases). V was pared by 1 base and J by 4 bases, with 16 bases between. The CDR3 runs to 16 residues. Per germline, CDR1 SEHNR and CDR2 FQNEAQ (reference sequence). The CDR3 sequence: CASSLGGPPISYGYTF. The CDR3 bases are TGTGCCAGCAGCTTAGGGGGACCACCCATTAGCTATGGCTACACCTTC.

The chain couples TRBV4-2 to TRBJ2-5, with 9 bases aligning to TRBD1. The CDR3 loop spans 17 amino acids. In germline, CDR1 is LGHNA, CDR2 YNFKEQ. V shed 4 bases, J shed 2 bases, and the junction held 11 bases outside the gene matches. CDR3 sequence: CASSPSPGQGIQETQYF. Here the CDR3 DNA reads TGTGCCAGCAGCCCCTCACCGGGACAGGGAATTCAAGAGACCCAGTACTTC.

The chain couples TRBV29-1 to TRBJ2-1; D is unresolved. The CDR3 has 12 amino acids. V gave up 7 bases and J gave up 5 bases, with 12 bases separating them. Germline V gene sequence: CDR1 SQVTM, CDR2 ANQGSEA. DNA of the CDR3: TGCAGCGCCCGGATCCCAAACAATGAGCAGTTCTTC. Its protein product is CSARIPNNEQFF.

This clonotype came up a few times. The chain joins TRBV12-3 or TRBV12-4 to TRBJ1-4; 9 nucleotides line up with TRBD1. J gave up 7 bases and V 6 bases, and 12 bases lay outside the gene matches. The CDR3 has 16 residues. The DNA for the CDR3 is TGTGCCAGCAGGACCAGAACAGGGGGCAGCTTTGAAAAACTGTTTTTT. Translating it yields CASRTRTGGSFEKLFF.

The V gene is TRBV7-9, the J gene TRBJ2-1; D not resolved. V lost 6 bases and J 3 bases, leaving 9 bases between the germline ends. The CDR3 is made up of 13 amino acids. Germline V gives CDR1 SEHNR, CDR2 FQNEAQ (reference sequence). The CDR3 DNA reads as TGTGCCAGCAGTTCAGCAGGCTACAATGAGCAGTTCTTC. Translation gives CASSSAGYNEQFF.

This clonotype was recorded many times. The V and J genes are TRBV12-3 or TRBV12-4 and TRBJ2-5; TRBD1 matches 7 bases. Trimming at V came to 5 bases and at J to 2 bases, leaving 5 bases not matched to a gene. CDR3 length: 14 residues. The CDR3 loop is CASSPRTGQETQYF. CDR3 sequence (DNA): TGTGCCAGCAGTCCACGGACAGGACAAGAGACCCAGTACTTC.

The chain employs TRBV14 and TRBJ2-3; D unresolved. V dropped 0 bases and J dropped 2 bases, with 12 bases sitting between them. In germline, CDR1 is SGHDN, CDR2 FVKESK. The CDR3 is made up of 16 amino acids. DNA for the CDR3: TGTGCCAGCAGCCAAGATTGGCTAACCGACACAGATACGCAGTATTTT. Its protein is CASSQDWLTDTDTQYF.

This chain links TRBV20-1 with TRBJ2-7; 7 nucleotides agree with TRBD1. The ends lost 0 bases at V and 4 bases at J; junction bases unmatched: 6. Germline V gene lookup returns CDR1 DFQATT and CDR2 SNEGSKA (reference sequence). This CDR3 region has 14 residues. The CDR3 reads CSARDRDSPYEQYF. DNA for the CDR3: TGCAGTGCTAGAGATCGGGACAGCCCATACGAGCAGTACTTC.